Listed below are T cell receptor beta chains from one sample, sequenced in a study of cytomegalovirus exposure and HLA in healthy donors. Clones were read by immunoSEQ multiplex PCR, and TCRdb kept only the in-frame ones, dropping some. The table includes over 250,000 clones, about 66% detected once. Sequenced sample: PBMCs. The receptors come from a female donor in good health and CMV-seronegative. CDR3s include the opening cysteine and the closing phenylalanine or tryptophan. The order of the fields is clone size, J gene, V gene, D gene, CDR3 DNA, CDR3 protein. D genes are given only for firm matches. Clone size is shown for a subset of rows, as once, few, many or a class of expanded clone.

size: NA; J: TRBJ2-2; V: TRBV9; D: TRBD2; DNA: TGTGCCAGCAGCACCCGGACTAGCGGGAGTACGGGCACCGGGGAGCTGTTTTTT; CDR3: CASSTRTSGSTGTGELFF
size: NA; J: TRBJ1-1; V: TRBV5-1; D: TRBD1; DNA: TGCGCCAGCAGCTTGGATTCTGGGACAGTGAACACTGAAGCTTTCTTT; CDR3: CASSLDSGTVNTEAFF
size: NA; J: TRBJ1-1; V: TRBV6-1; D: NA; DNA: TGTGCCAGCAGTGAATTCGGGGGGGAAGACACTGAAGCTTTCTTT; CDR3: CASSEFGGEDTEAFF
size: NA; J: TRBJ2-4; V: TRBV28; D: TRBD1; DNA: TGTGCCAGCAGTTTCATCTTCGGCAGGGGGAGAAACATTCAGTACTTC; CDR3: CASSFIFGRGRNIQYF
size: few; J: TRBJ1-1; V: TRBV5-1; D: TRBD1; DNA: TGCGCCAGCAGCCTGGACAGGGCGAACACTGAAGCTTTCTTT; CDR3: CASSLDRANTEAFF
size: NA; J: TRBJ2-2; V: TRBV5-1; D: NA; DNA: TGCGCCAGCAGCTCGGGGTATACAGGGATCGGGACCGGGGAGCTGTTTTTT; CDR3: CASSSGYTGIGTGELFF
size: NA; J: TRBJ1-2; V: TRBV5-8; D: NA; DNA: TGTGCCAGCAGCTTGGATGGGGCGGGGGCTGACTATGGCTACACCTTC; CDR3: CASSLDGAGADYGYTF
size: NA; J: TRBJ2-2; V: TRBV25-1; D: NA; DNA: TGTGCCAGCAGTGCTTACAGGCAGGGGAGAACCGGGGAGCTGTTTTTT; CDR3: CASSAYRQGRTGELFF
size: NA; J: TRBJ1-1; V: TRBV5-1; D: NA; DNA: TGCGCCAGCAGCTTGGCTCAGATGAACACTGAAGCTTTCTTT; CDR3: CASSLAQMNTEAFF
size: NA; J: TRBJ2-2; V: TRBV28; D: TRBD2; DNA: TGTGCCAGCATTAGTAGCGGGAGGGCCGGGGAGCTGTTTTTT; CDR3: CASISSGRAGELFF
size: few; J: TRBJ2-2; V: TRBV6-6; D: NA; DNA: TGTGCCAGCAGTAAAAGGGGGAACACCGGGGAGCTGTTTTTT; CDR3: CASSKRGNTGELFF
size: few; J: TRBJ1-6; V: TRBV4-1; D: NA; DNA: TGCGCCAGCAGCCAAGCGATGCGGGGTTATAATTCACCCCTCCACTTT; CDR3: CASSQAMRGYNSPLHF
size: NA; J: TRBJ1-5; V: TRBV19; D: NA; DNA: TGTGCCAGTAGTATGGCGGGGGAGCAGCCCCAGCATTTT; CDR3: CASSMAGEQPQHF
size: NA; J: TRBJ1-1; V: TRBV29-1; D: NA; DNA: TGCAGCGTTGAATCTCGACAGGCGAACACTGAAGCTTTCTTT; CDR3: CSVESRQANTEAFF
size: NA; J: TRBJ2-3; V: TRBV11-2; D: NA; DNA: TGTGCCAGCAGCTTAGGACAGCCTAGCACAGATACGCAGTATTTT; CDR3: CASSLGQPSTDTQYF
size: NA; J: TRBJ2-5; V: TRBV4-2; D: TRBD2; DNA: TGTGCCAGCAGCCAAGTCGAAGGAAGCGGGAGTTTGACGGAGACCCAGTACTTC; CDR3: CASSQVEGSGSLTETQYF
size: NA; J: TRBJ1-4; V: TRBV11-2; D: NA; DNA: TGTGCCAGCAGCTTAGACCGTAATGAAAAACTGTTTTTT; CDR3: CASSLDRNEKLFF
size: NA; J: TRBJ2-2; V: TRBV10-3; D: TRBD1; DNA: TGTGCCATCAGTGTGCCGACAGGGGACATTGGGACCGGGGAGCTGTTTTTT; CDR3: CAISVPTGDIGTGELFF
size: NA; J: TRBJ2-3; V: TRBV6-1; D: TRBD2; DNA: TGTGCCAGCAGTGGTAAAGGGGAGGGCAAGGCAGATACGCAGTATTTT; CDR3: CASSGKGEGKADTQYF
size: few; J: TRBJ2-1; V: TRBV12-5; D: TRBD1; DNA: TGTGCTAGTGGTTCGCGTCCGGGACAGGGTATCAATGAGCAGTTCTTC; CDR3: CASGSRPGQGINEQFF
size: once; J: TRBJ1-1; V: TRBV6-6; D: NA; DNA: TGTGCCAGCAGTTACTCGGCAGGGCGAGTTAACACTGAAGCTTTCTTT; CDR3: CASSYSAGRVNTEAFF
size: NA; J: TRBJ2-5; V: TRBV6-1; D: NA; DNA: TGTGCCAGCAGTGTGTCCCCCGCCAGGGGTGGGACCCAGTACTTC; CDR3: CASSVSPARGGTQYF
size: once; J: TRBJ2-4; V: TRBV30; D: NA; DNA: TGTGCCGTAGGGACTTCAAACATTCAGTACTTC; CDR3: CAVGTSNIQYF
size: NA; J: TRBJ1-2; V: TRBV6-5; D: NA; DNA: TGTGCCAGCAGTTACACCCCTGGAGGCGTTAACTATGGCTACACCTTC; CDR3: CASSYTPGGVNYGYTF
size: NA; J: TRBJ2-1; V: TRBV5-5; D: NA; DNA: TGTGCCAGCAGCCCCGCGGACAATGAGCAGTTCTTC; CDR3: CASSPADNEQFF
size: NA; J: TRBJ1-4; V: TRBV6-1; D: NA; DNA: TGTGCCAGCAGTGAAGTCTGGGAGGAAAAACTGTTTTTT; CDR3: CASSEVWEEKLFF
size: NA; J: TRBJ1-1; V: TRBV2; D: TRBD1; DNA: TGTGCCAGCCCTCGGACAGGTCAAGACACTGAAGCTTTCTTT; CDR3: CASPRTGQDTEAFF
size: NA; J: TRBJ2-7; V: TRBV9; D: TRBD1; DNA: TGTGCCAGCAGCGCCGGGACAGGGGACTACGAGCAGTACTTC; CDR3: CASSAGTGDYEQYF
size: few; J: TRBJ1-1; V: TRBV7-9; D: TRBD1; DNA: TGTGCCAGCAGCTTCCGAGGGACAGGGGGTGAAGCTTTCTTT; CDR3: CASSFRGTGGEAFF
size: NA; J: TRBJ2-7; V: TRBV27; D: TRBD1; DNA: TGTGCCAGCAGTCCCCTGGACAGGGGCGCCTACGAGCAGTACTTC; CDR3: CASSPLDRGAYEQYF
size: NA; J: TRBJ2-1; V: TRBV11-2; D: TRBD1; DNA: TGTGCCAGCAGCCAGCCGGGACAGTTATATGAGCAGTTCTTC; CDR3: CASSQPGQLYEQFF
size: once; J: TRBJ2-1; V: TRBV10-3; D: NA; DNA: TGTGCCATCAGTACAGGGAAAGGGAATGAGCAGTTCTTC; CDR3: CAISTGKGNEQFF
size: NA; J: TRBJ1-2; V: TRBV7-8; D: NA; DNA: TGTGCCAGCAGCTTAGTTCAGGAGGGGTATGGCTACACCTTC; CDR3: CASSLVQEGYGYTF
size: NA; J: TRBJ1-5; V: TRBV5-1; D: NA; DNA: TGCGCCAGCAGCCCGGGAGGGAGCAATCAGCCCCAGCATTTT; CDR3: CASSPGGSNQPQHF
size: NA; J: TRBJ2-1; V: TRBV14; D: TRBD2; DNA: TGTGCCAGCAGCCCTCTCAGCGGGCTAGCGGGAGGGGAGCAGTTCTTC; CDR3: CASSPLSGLAGGEQFF
size: NA; J: TRBJ2-1; V: TRBV6-5; D: NA; DNA: TGTGCCACCTCTCCCCAGGGCAATGAGCAGTTCTTC; CDR3: CATSPQGNEQFF
size: NA; J: TRBJ2-7; V: TRBV2; D: NA; DNA: TGTGCCAGCAGTGTAGCCAGGGCATACGAGCAGTACTTC; CDR3: CASSVARAYEQYF
size: NA; J: TRBJ2-7; V: TRBV6-7; D: TRBD1; DNA: TGTGCCAGCAGTTACCCCGAGGACAGGGTTTTCTACGAGCAGTACTTC; CDR3: CASSYPEDRVFYEQYF
size: NA; J: TRBJ2-5; V: TRBV19; D: TRBD2; DNA: TGTGCCAGTAGTATAGTGGGACTAGGCAGGGAGACCCAGTACTTC; CDR3: CASSIVGLGRETQYF
size: once; J: TRBJ1-3; V: TRBV28; D: NA; DNA: TGTGCCAGCAGGGAGAGGGAAAACACCATATATTTT; CDR3: CASRERENTIYF
size: NA; J: TRBJ2-7; V: TRBV5-4; D: TRBD2; DNA: TGTGCCAGCAGCCCTATCCCCCCTTCACTAGCGCTACAGGACGAGCAGTACTTC; CDR3: CASSPIPPSLALQDEQYF
size: once; J: TRBJ2-1; V: TRBV5-4; D: NA; DNA: TGTGCCAGCAGCTCACTTTACAATGAGCAGTTCTTC; CDR3: CASSSLYNEQFF
size: NA; J: TRBJ1-4; V: TRBV11-2; D: NA; DNA: TGTGCCAGCAGCCCCCAGGGGATCACTAATGAAAAACTGTTTTTT; CDR3: CASSPQGITNEKLFF
size: NA; J: TRBJ2-6; V: TRBV6-6; D: NA; DNA: TGTGCCAGCAGTAAACAAAGCTCTGGGGCCAACGTCCTGACTTTC; CDR3: CASSKQSSGANVLTF
size: NA; J: TRBJ2-3; V: TRBV5-1; D: NA; DNA: TGCGCCAGCAGCTTGGACAGGGTGAACACAGATACGCAGTATTTT; CDR3: CASSLDRVNTDTQYF
size: NA; J: TRBJ1-6; V: TRBV4-1; D: TRBD1; DNA: TGCGCCAGCAGCCAAGTGGCAGGGGGTGGTAATTCACCCCTCCACTTT; CDR3: CASSQVAGGGNSPLHF
size: once; J: TRBJ2-3; V: TRBV5-1; D: TRBD1; DNA: TGCGCCAGCAGCCCGGACAGGGGGAGTACGCAGTATTTT; CDR3: CASSPDRGSTQYF
size: NA; J: TRBJ2-7; V: TRBV28; D: TRBD2; DNA: TGTGCCAGCAGTTCCTTAGCGGGAACGTACGAGCAGTACTTC; CDR3: CASSSLAGTYEQYF